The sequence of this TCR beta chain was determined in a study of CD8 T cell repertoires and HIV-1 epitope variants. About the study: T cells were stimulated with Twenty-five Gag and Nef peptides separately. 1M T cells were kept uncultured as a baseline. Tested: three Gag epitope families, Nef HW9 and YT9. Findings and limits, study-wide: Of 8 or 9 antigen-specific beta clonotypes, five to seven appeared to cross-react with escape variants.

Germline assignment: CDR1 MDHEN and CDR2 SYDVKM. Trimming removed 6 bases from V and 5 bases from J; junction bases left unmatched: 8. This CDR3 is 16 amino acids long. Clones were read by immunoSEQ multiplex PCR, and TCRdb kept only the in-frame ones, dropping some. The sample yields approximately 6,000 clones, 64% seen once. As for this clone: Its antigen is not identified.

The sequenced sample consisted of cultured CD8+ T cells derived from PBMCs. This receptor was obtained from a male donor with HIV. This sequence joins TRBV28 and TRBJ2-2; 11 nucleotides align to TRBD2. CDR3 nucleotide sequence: TGTGCCAGCAGCCCGATAGCGGGAGGGCGGACCGGGGAGCTGTTTTTT. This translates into CASSPIAGGRTGELFF.